Sequencing of this TCR beta chain was carried out in a study of T cell responses to AZD1222 COVID-19 vaccine. The CDR3 runs 19 residues. CDR1 ENHRY and CDR2 SYGVKD come from the germline V gene. Losses at the gene ends were 2 bases for V and 4 bases for J; bases not matched to a gene: 13. Produced via immunoSEQ multiplex PCR; TCRdb's table is partial and in-frame only. The sample lists roughly 100,000 clones, about nine tenths occurring once. Sequencing was performed on peripheral blood, taken on day 0 of AZD1222 vaccination. This chain joins TRBV10-3 and TRBJ2-1, with 11 bases identical to TRBD2. The sequence derives from an adult in good health. The CDR3 reads CAISEDGSSGRPHYNEQFF. The CDR3 nucleotides read TGTGCCATCAGTGAGGACGGTTCTAGCGGGAGGCCCCATTACAATGAGCAGTTCTTC.